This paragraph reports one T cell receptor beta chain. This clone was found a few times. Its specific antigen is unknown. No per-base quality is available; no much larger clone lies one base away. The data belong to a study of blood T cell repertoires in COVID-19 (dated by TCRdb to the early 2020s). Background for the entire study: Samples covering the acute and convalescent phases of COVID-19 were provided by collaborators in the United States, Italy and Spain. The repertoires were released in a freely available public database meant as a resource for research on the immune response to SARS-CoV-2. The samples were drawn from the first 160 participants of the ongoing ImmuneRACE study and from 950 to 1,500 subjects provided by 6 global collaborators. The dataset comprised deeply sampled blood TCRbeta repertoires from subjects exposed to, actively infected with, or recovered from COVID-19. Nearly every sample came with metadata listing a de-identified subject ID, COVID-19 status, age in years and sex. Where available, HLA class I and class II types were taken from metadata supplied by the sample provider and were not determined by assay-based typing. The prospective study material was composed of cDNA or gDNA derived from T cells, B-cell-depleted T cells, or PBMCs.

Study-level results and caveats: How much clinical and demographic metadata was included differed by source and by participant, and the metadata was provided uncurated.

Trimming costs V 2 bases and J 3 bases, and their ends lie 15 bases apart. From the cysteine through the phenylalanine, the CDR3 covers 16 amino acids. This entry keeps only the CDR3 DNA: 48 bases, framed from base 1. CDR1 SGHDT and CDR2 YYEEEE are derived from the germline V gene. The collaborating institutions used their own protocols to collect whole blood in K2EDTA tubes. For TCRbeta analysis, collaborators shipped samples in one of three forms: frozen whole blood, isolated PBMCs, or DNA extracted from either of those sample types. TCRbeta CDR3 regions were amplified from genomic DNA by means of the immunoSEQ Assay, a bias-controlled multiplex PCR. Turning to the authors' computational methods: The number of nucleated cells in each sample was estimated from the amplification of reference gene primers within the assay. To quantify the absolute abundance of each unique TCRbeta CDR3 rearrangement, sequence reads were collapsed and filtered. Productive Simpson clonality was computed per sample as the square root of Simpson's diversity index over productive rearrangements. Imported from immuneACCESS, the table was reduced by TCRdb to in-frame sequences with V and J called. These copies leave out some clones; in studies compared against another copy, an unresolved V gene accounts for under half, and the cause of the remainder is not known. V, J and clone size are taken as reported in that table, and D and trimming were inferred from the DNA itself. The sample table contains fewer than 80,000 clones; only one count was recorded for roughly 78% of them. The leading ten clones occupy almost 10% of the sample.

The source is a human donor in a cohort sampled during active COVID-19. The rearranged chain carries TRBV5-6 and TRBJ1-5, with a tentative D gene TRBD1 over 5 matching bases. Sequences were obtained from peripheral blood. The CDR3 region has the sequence CASSFRVLGFNQPQHF. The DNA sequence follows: TGTGCCAGCAGCTTCAGGGTTCTGGGATTCAATCAGCCCCAGCATTTT.